The entry that follows covers one T cell receptor (beta chain) sequence. This specimen comes from a study of chronic HIV infection and antiretroviral therapy. TCRdb re-analysed the 5' RACE reads in MiXCR, keeping a single row per CDR3 protein. This table has roughly 48,000 distinct CDR3 sequences, roughly 19% appearing once. This clonotype was sampled from an adult who had HIV and had not received antiretroviral therapy, or was an uninfected healthy control (not recorded which). The sample taken for sequencing was peripheral blood.

CDR3 coding DNA: TGCAGCGTTGCCTACAATGAGCAGTTCTTC. Translation gives CSVAYNEQFF. The chain recombines TRBV29-1 with TRBJ2-1; D gene unclear. CDR3 length: 10 residues. Trimming shortened V by 4 bases and J by 2 bases, and 0 bases separated the two germline ends. Germline V CDR1 and CDR2: SQVTM, ANQGSEA.